This TCR beta chain was obtained from a study of T cell repertoires in cytomegalovirus infection. The overall study: Used in the study were CMV epitopes, some recently identified and HLA-C-restricted, others well-studied and HLA-B-restricted. Through public TCR beta signatures, both CMV infection and matching HLA type were indicated.

Study-wide points: Cumulative frequency of public TCR beta families picked out carriers of CMV plus the relevant HLA. CMV-specific HLA-C-restricted TCR beta clonotypes dominated the ex vivo response.

Trimming took 1 base from V and 8 from J; bases not matched to a gene: 7. Looked up from germline, CDR1 is LGHNA and CDR2 is YSLEER. CDR3 length: 15 residues. TCRdb re-analysed the reads in MiXCR, keeping a single row per CDR3 protein. The data show more than 95,000 distinct CDR3 sequences, approximately 30% seen once. Notes on this clonotype: What it recognizes is unknown.

The genes are TRBV4-3 and TRBJ1-4, with 7 positions matching TRBD1. The TCR was taken from a human donor in good health (CMV status not recorded). Some clones in this sample may be carry-over from other donors' samples. This sample comprised CD8+ T cells from cultured PBMCs, obtained from culture after CMV antigen stimulation. CDR3 coding DNA: TGCGCCAGCAGCCAAGCGACAGGGAGGAACGAAAAACTGTTTTTT. It codes for CASSQATGRNEKLFF.